The 31 T cell receptor beta chains below were found in one sample sequenced in a study of T cells in Graves' hyperthyroidism and ophthalmopathy. There were TCR beta CDR3 regions amplified from RNA transcripts. Carried out on the TCR CDR3, a first-round RT-PCR used the HTBI primer set. TCRdb analysed the multiplex PCR reads with MiXCR anew, one entry per CDR3 protein. The sample records 500,000 to 600,000 distinct CDR3 sequences, around 46% being singletons. What was sequenced was peripheral blood or thyroid tissue (not recorded which). These receptors were taken from a woman aged 18 to 35 with Graves' hyperthyroidism.

The chain combines TRBV20-1 with TRBJ1-2, with D possibly being TRBD1 (5 bases). The CDR3 extends over 12 amino acids. Looked up from germline, CDR1 is DFQATT and CDR2 is SNEGSKA (reference sequence). Trimming stripped 0 bases from V and 9 bases from J, with 11 bases between. CDR3 bases: TGCAGTGCTAGAGATGAGAGGACACGCTACACCTTC. This gives the protein CSARDERTRYTF.

This clonotype showed up many times. CDR3 sequence (DNA): TGTGCCAGCACCTTCGGACAAGAGACCCAGTACTTC. This encodes CASTFGQETQYF. The chain employs TRBV7-9 and TRBJ2-5; D is unresolved. Trimming cost V 7 bases and J 2 bases, with 8 bases left between them. Germline values: CDR1 SEHNR, CDR2 FQNEAQ (reference sequence). The CDR3 runs 12 residues. Full variable domain (missing parts from reference TRBV7-9 and TRBJ2-5): DTGVSQNPRHKITKRGQNVTFRCDPISEHNRLYWYRQTLGQGPEFLTYFQNEAQLEKSRLLSDRFSAERPKGSFSTLEIQRTEQGDSAMYLCASTFGQETQYFGPGTRLLVL.

The chain links TRBV7-9 to TRBJ2-1; D might be TRBD2 (6 bases). CDR1 and CDR2 (germline): SEHNR, FQNEAQ (reference sequence). V was pared by 5 bases and J by 0 bases, with 14 bases between. CDR3 length equals 16 residues. The CDR3 loop is CASSPPEGSSYNEQFF. The CDR3 nucleotides are TGTGCCAGCAGCCCTCCGGAGGGCAGCTCCTACAATGAGCAGTTCTTC.

This clonotype was picked up many times. The chain recombines TRBV11-2 with TRBJ2-7; no definite D call. Germline V gene lookup returns CDR1 SGHAT and CDR2 FQNNGV. This CDR3 spans 13 amino acids. The germline V and J ends were trimmed by 0 bases and 5 bases, with 8 bases remaining between them. The CDR3 loop reads CASSLDRGNEQYF. The DNA for the CDR3 is TGTGCCAGCAGCTTAGATCGTGGTAACGAGCAGTACTTC.

This clonotype occurred many times. This chain uses TRBV2 with TRBJ1-6; D uncertain. The CDR3 covers 13 residues. Per germline, CDR1 SNHLY and CDR2 FYNNEI. V lost 5 bases and J 7 bases, leaving 9 bases between the germline ends. This chain's CDR3 is CASSQLWNSPLHF. CDR3 in DNA: TGTGCCAGCAGTCAACTGTGGAATTCACCCCTCCACTTT.

In its sample, this clonotype was seen many times. The V call is TRBV24-1, the J call TRBJ2-1, with a tentative D call TRBD2 (6 bases). CDR3 size: 14 residues. Germline lookup yields CDR1 KGHDR and CDR2 SFDVKD. V gave up 9 bases and J gave up 3 bases, with 14 bases separating them. This CDR3 reads CATAAWGGYNEQFF. DNA for the CDR3: TGTGCCACCGCGGCCTGGGGAGGCTACAATGAGCAGTTCTTC.

V is TRBV7-2 and J is TRBJ2-7; D not resolved. Germline-derived CDR1 and CDR2 are SGHTA and FQGNSA. V was clipped by 1 base and J by 7 bases, with 11 bases between them. The CDR3 has 13 amino acids. The CDR3 sequence: CASSLGPLNEQYF. DNA for the CDR3: TGTGCCAGCAGCTTAGGACCCCTCAATGAGCAGTACTTC.

The chain links TRBV7-9 to TRBJ2-7, with 8 bases fitting TRBD2. Per the germline V gene, CDR1 is SEHNR and CDR2 is FQNEAQ (reference sequence). The CDR3 covers 13 residues. Trimming removed 5 bases from V and 6 bases from J; junction bases left unmatched: 6. CDR3: CASSAGGHCEQYF. The CDR3 region has the DNA TGTGCCAGCAGCGCGGGAGGACACTGCGAGCAGTACTTC. Supplemented by reference TRBV7-9 and TRBJ2-7, the full variable domain reads DTGVSQNPRHKITKRGQNVTFRCDPISEHNRLYWYRQTLGQGPEFLTYFQNEAQLEKSRLLSDRFSAERPKGSFSTLEIQRTEQGDSAMYLCASSAGGHCEQYFGPGTRLTVT.

This sequence joins TRBV15 and TRBJ1-5; D might be TRBD1 (5 bases). Trimming removed 5 bases at V and 7 bases at J, with 21 bases between. The germline gives CDR1 LNHNV, CDR2 YYDKDF (reference sequence). The CDR3 sequence is 16 residues long. The CDR3 nucleotides read TGTGCCACCAGCGGGGGACTAGCGGGGCAAGGGCAGCCCCAGCATTTT. Its translation: CATSGGLAGQGQPQHF.

The chain carries TRBV3-1 and TRBJ2-2, with D possibly being TRBD1 or TRBD2 (5 bases each). CDR1 is LGHDT, CDR2 YNNKEL, per germline (reference sequence). This CDR3 region has 17 residues. V was cut by 5 bases and J by 6 bases, with 22 bases left in between. This chain's CDR3 is CASSGGAMSPWPGELFF. The CDR3 DNA sequence: TGTGCCAGCAGCGGGGGTGCAATGTCCCCGTGGCCCGGGGAGCTGTTTTTT.

This clonotype occurred many times. This chain connects TRBV7-2 to TRBJ1-5; D ambiguous. CDR3 length equals 16 residues. V gave up 1 base and J gave up 2 bases, with 12 bases separating them. Germline loops: CDR1 SGHTA, CDR2 FQGNSA. The CDR3 bases are TGTGCCAGCAGCTTAGATCCCGCCCGGGGCAATCAGCCCCAGCATTTT. This encodes CASSLDPARGNQPQHF.

This clonotype was picked up many times. This chain uses TRBV7-2 with TRBJ1-2; 8 bases map to TRBD1. Germline lookup yields CDR1 SGHTA and CDR2 FQGNSA. V shed 4 bases and J 0 bases; nucleotides not matched to a gene: 7. The CDR3 has 16 residues. CDR3 sequence reads: CASSSQPTGANYGYTF. CDR3 nucleotides: TGTGCCAGCAGCTCCCAACCGACAGGGGCTAACTATGGCTACACCTTC.

This clonotype was detected once. This CDR3 fails to terminate in the conserved phenylalanine or tryptophan, so it likely reflects a read error. The DNA is left out, because the CDR3 cannot be placed on it with certainty; the CDR3 is given as TCRdb lists it. The chain couples TRBV7-2 to TRBJ2-7; the D segment call TRBD1 is taken from the table without a DNA check. CDR1 is SGHTA, CDR2 FQGNSA, per germline. 8 amino acids form the CDR3, both terminal residues included. The CDR3 spells CASSTQGA.

In regard to this clonotype: A much bigger clone sits one base away, suggesting this may be a read error. The chain combines TRBV2 with TRBJ1-4; D gene unclear. The germline V and J ends were trimmed by 5 bases and 7 bases, with 11 bases remaining between them. The CDR3 is 13 residues long. The germline V gene has CDR1 SNHLY and CDR2 FYNNEI. The chain's CDR3 is CASSQEDAEKLFF. CDR3 DNA: TGTGCCAGCAGTCAGGAGGATGCTGAAAAACTGTTTTTT.

Notes on this clonotype: One junction end disagrees with the germline gene, perhaps due to a read error. The V call is TRBV20-1, the J call TRBJ2-2; D is ambiguous. There are 8 residues in the CDR3. Germline V lookup: CDR1 DFQATT, CDR2 SNEGSKA (reference sequence). The CDR3 sequence is CSARDRIF. As DNA, the CDR3 is TGCAGTGCTAGGGACCGAATTTTT.

V gene TRBV29-1 combines with J gene TRBJ2-1; TRBD1 aligns across 9 bases. CDR1 and CDR2 (germline): SQVTM, ANQGSEA. The CDR3 consists of 14 residues. The junction had 8 bases not matched to a gene; V was cut back by 4 bases and J by 7 bases. The CDR3 DNA sequence: TGCAGCGTTGTTGGGACAGGGCAAGTGAATGAGCAGTTCTTC. Amino acids: CSVVGTGQVNEQFF.

This clonotype has ten or more counts. This rearrangement joins TRBV7-2 to TRBJ2-5, with 9 bases aligning to TRBD1. J lost 5 bases, V lost 3 bases, and 7 bases had no gene match. This CDR3 has 15 amino acids. CDR1 SGHTA and CDR2 FQGNSA come from the germline V gene. For the CDR3, the DNA is TGTGCCAGCAGCTTCCTCGGGACAGGGTTGGAGACCCAGTACTTC. Translating gives CASSFLGTGLETQYF.

This chain uses TRBV29-1 with TRBJ2-1, with a possible D match to TRBD2 (6 bases). CDR1 and CDR2 from the germline V gene are SQVTM and ANQGSEA. The V end was cut by 6 bases, the J end by 6 bases, with 15 bases between. This CDR3 has 13 residues. The DNA of the CDR3 is TGCAGCGTGAGTGGGGGGTGGGGCAATGAGCAGTTCTTC. This sequence encodes CSVSGGWGNEQFF.

This clonotype was observed at least ten times. One junction end disagrees with the germline gene, perhaps due to a read error. The CDR3 sequence: CVSSYTRDRAYEQYF. CDR3 nucleotide sequence: TGTGTCAGCAGCTACACCCGGGACAGGGCATACGAGCAGTACTTC. The rearrangement uses TRBV7-2 and TRBJ2-7, with TRBD1 matching over 9 bases. Germline loops: CDR1 SGHTA, CDR2 FQGNSA. The CDR3 spans 15 residues.

This sequence joins TRBV29-1 and TRBJ1-5, with 8 bases matching TRBD1. Germline CDR1 SQVTM, CDR2 ANQGSEA. V lost 6 bases and J lost 11; bases outside the gene matches: 9. The CDR3 covers 12 residues. Here the CDR3 reads CSVSGTGQTQHF. CDR3 in DNA: TGCAGCGTGAGCGGGACAGGCCAGACCCAGCATTTT.

At least ten counts were recorded for this clonotype. J is TRBJ2-7 and V is TRBV5-8; unclear D gene. Germline CDR1 reads SGHTS; CDR2 reads YDEGEE. V shed 3 bases and J shed 2 bases, with 9 bases lying between them. There are 13 residues in the CDR3. The CDR3 loop reads CASSYDVTYEQYF. The CDR3 DNA sequence: TGTGCCAGCAGCTATGACGTAACCTACGAGCAGTACTTC.

V is TRBV10-3 and J is TRBJ2-7, with D maybe TRBD2 (5 bases). In germline, CDR1 is ENHRY, CDR2 SYGVKD. V lost 10 bases to trimming and J lost 2 bases, with 15 bases between them. The CDR3 sequence is 13 residues long. The CDR3 region is CATQHRGAYEQYF. The CDR3 region has the DNA TGTGCCACCCAACACCGGGGAGCCTACGAGCAGTACTTC.

Concerning this clonotype itself: Germline and junction disagree at one end, which may indicate a read error. This rearrangement joins TRBV7-9 to TRBJ2-6; tentatively, D is TRBD2 (6 bases). Germline V gene lookup returns CDR1 SEHNR and CDR2 FQNEAQ (reference sequence). The CDR3 runs 14 residues. The CDR3 spells CASTLGGGANVLTF. The DNA of the CDR3 is TGTGCCAGCACCTTAGGAGGGGGGGCCAACGTCCTGACTTTC.

There are many counts of this clonotype. This chain uses TRBV7-2 with TRBJ2-2, with D tentatively TRBD2 (6 bases). The CDR3 loop spans 16 amino acids. Germline lookup yields CDR1 SGHTA and CDR2 FQGNSA. Deletions cut 5 bases from V and 3 bases from J, with 16 bases between. Here the CDR3 reads CASSPRGGRYTGELFF. The CDR3 nucleotides read TGTGCCAGCAGCCCCCGAGGAGGGAGATACACCGGGGAGCTGTTTTTT.

This clonotype came up a few times. The chain links TRBV29-1 to TRBJ2-4, with D unresolved. The CDR3 runs to 13 residues. The germline V gene encodes CDR1 SQVTM and CDR2 ANQGSEA. V lost 6 bases and J 8 bases, leaving 17 bases between the germline ends. The CDR3 protein is CSVDLGGLDIQYF. CDR3 bases: TGCAGCGTCGATTTGGGTGGGTTAGACATTCAGTACTTC.

This clonotype was seen just once. This rearrangement joins TRBV5-1 to TRBJ2-7, with 8 positions matching TRBD1. This CDR3 contains 14 residues. Trimming took 4 bases from V and 5 from J; bases not matched to a gene: 8. Looked up from germline, CDR1 is SGHRS and CDR2 is YFSETQ. CDR3 sequence reads: CASSPGTGDDEQYF. DNA for the CDR3: TGCGCCAGCAGCCCGGGGACAGGAGACGACGAGCAGTACTTC.

Only a few counts were recorded for this clonotype. The chain links TRBV2 to TRBJ2-3; TRBD1 is a possible D gene (5 bases). V lost 5 bases and J 4 bases, leaving 19 bases between the germline ends. This CDR3 has 16 residues. Per the germline V gene, CDR1 is SNHLY and CDR2 is FYNNEI. DNA of the CDR3: TGTGCCAGCAGTTCCCCTGGGCAGGGTGGTTCAGATACGCAGTATTTT. This sequence encodes CASSSPGQGGSDTQYF.

This clonotype was recorded a few times. The rearrangement uses TRBV12-3 or TRBV12-4 and TRBJ1-4; possibly TRBD1 for D (6 bases). The CDR3 is 14 residues long. V gave up 6 bases and J gave up 4 bases, with 12 bases separating them. This CDR3 reads CASSYDRFNEKLFF. The CDR3 DNA reads TGTGCCAGCAGCTATGACAGGTTTAATGAAAAACTGTTTTTT.

The rearrangement uses TRBV9 and TRBJ1-2; a weak D match, TRBD1 (6 bases). Germline values: CDR1 SGDLS, CDR2 YYNGEE. There are 11 residues in the CDR3. Trimming cost V 3 bases and J 8 bases, with 8 bases left between them. CDR3 region: CASSAQGGYTF. CDR3 nucleotide sequence: TGTGCCAGCAGCGCCCAGGGGGGCTACACCTTC. Full variable domain (remainder filled in from reference TRBV9 and TRBJ1-2): DSGVTQTPKHLITATGQRVTLRCSPRSGDLSVYWYQQSLDQGLQFLIQYYNGEERAKGNILERFSAQQFPDLHSELNLSSLELGDSALYFCASSAQGGYTFGSGTRLTVV.

This clonotype was recorded at least ten times. The chain couples TRBV20-1 to TRBJ1-5; unclear D gene. Germline lookup yields CDR1 DFQATT and CDR2 SNEGSKA (reference sequence). V was trimmed by 4 bases and J by 2 bases, leaving 9 bases between them. CDR3 length: 13 amino acids. CDR3 in amino acids: CSATREGNQPQHF. CDR3 nucleotide sequence: TGCAGTGCTACAAGAGAGGGCAATCAGCCCCAGCATTTT.

The chain carries TRBV6-5 and TRBJ1-2; 12 bases align to TRBD1. V lost 5 bases, J lost 6 bases, and 4 bases stayed unmatched. CDR1 is MNHEY, CDR2 SVGAGI, per germline. This CDR3 is 14 amino acids long. The CDR3, as DNA: TGTGCCAGCAGTCACGGGACAGGGGGCAATGGCTACACCTTC. Protein sequence: CASSHGTGGNGYTF.